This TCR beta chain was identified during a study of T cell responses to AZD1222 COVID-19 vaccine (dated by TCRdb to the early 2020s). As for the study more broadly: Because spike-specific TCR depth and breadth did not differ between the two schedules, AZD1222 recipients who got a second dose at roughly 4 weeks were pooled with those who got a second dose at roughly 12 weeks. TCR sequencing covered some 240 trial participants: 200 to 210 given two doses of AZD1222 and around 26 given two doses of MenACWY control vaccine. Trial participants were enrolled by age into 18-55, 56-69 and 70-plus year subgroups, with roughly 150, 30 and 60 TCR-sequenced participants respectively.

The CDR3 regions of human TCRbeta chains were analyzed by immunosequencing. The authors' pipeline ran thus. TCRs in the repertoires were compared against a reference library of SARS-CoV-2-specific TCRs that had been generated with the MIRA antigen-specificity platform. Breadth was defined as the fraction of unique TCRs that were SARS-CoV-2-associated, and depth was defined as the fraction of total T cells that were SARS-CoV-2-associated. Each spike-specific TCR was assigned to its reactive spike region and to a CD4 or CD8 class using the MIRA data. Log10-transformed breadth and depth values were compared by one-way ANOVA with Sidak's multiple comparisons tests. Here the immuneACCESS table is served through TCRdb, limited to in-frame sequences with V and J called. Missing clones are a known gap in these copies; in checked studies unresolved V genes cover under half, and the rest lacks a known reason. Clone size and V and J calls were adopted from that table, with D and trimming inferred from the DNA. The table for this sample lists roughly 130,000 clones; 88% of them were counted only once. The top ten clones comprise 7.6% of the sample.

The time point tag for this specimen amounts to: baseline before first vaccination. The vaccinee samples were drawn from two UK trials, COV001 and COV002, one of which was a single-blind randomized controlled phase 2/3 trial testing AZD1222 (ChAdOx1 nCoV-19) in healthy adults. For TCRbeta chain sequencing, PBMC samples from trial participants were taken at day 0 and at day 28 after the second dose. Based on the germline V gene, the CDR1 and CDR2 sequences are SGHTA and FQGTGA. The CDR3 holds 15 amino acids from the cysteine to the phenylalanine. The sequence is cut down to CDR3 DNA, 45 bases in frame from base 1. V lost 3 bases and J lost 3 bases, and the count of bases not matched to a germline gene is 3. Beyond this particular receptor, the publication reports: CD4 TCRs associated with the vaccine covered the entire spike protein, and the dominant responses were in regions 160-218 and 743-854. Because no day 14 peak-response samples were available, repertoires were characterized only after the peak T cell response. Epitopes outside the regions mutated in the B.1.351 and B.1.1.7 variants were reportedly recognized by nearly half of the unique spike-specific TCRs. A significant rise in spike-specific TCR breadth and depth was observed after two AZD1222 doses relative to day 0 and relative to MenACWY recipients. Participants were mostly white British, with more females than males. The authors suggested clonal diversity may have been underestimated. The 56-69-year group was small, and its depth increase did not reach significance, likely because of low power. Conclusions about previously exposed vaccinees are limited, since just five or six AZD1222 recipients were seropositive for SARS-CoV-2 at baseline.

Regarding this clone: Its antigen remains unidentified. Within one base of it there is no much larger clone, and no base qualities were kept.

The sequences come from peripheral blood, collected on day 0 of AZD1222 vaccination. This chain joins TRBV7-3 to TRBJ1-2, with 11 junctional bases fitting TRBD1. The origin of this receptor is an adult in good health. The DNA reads TGTGCCAGCAGCTTTGGACAGGGGGCCCACTATGGCTACACCTTC. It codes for CASSFGQGAHYGYTF.